This TCR beta chain was sequenced in a study of cytomegalovirus exposure and HLA in healthy donors. A remark on this clone: The antigen remains unidentified.

The donors were in the approximately 120-subject validation cohort, distinct from the roughly 700-subject first cohort. Study-wide results and caveats: The finding came from a later analysis; first-cohort TCR clusters tended to co-occur in the roughly 120 validation repertoires. Reports indicated that the classifier achieved high specificity and sensitivity in diagnosing cytomegalovirus status. Listed as cytomegalovirus-associated were 164 TCR beta chains.

The method was immunoSEQ multiplex PCR; TCRdb's version includes in-frame clones alone and lacks a portion of them. Counted here are more than 65,000 clones, roughly 95% occurring once; the ten biggest clones make up about 1.3%. This CDR3 has 13 amino acids. V was trimmed by 0 bases and J by 2 bases, leaving 5 bases between them. Germline V gene data show CDR1 as MNHEY and CDR2 as SMNVEV (reference sequence). The sequence was collected from a woman in her late teens or twenties in good health and CMV-seronegative. Sequenced material: PBMCs. The chain is built from TRBV27 and TRBJ2-7; D possibly corresponds to TRBD2 (5 bases). The CDR3 DNA sequence: TGTGCCAGCAGTTTATCGACTACCTACGAGCAGTACTTC. Protein sequence: CASSLSTTYEQYF.